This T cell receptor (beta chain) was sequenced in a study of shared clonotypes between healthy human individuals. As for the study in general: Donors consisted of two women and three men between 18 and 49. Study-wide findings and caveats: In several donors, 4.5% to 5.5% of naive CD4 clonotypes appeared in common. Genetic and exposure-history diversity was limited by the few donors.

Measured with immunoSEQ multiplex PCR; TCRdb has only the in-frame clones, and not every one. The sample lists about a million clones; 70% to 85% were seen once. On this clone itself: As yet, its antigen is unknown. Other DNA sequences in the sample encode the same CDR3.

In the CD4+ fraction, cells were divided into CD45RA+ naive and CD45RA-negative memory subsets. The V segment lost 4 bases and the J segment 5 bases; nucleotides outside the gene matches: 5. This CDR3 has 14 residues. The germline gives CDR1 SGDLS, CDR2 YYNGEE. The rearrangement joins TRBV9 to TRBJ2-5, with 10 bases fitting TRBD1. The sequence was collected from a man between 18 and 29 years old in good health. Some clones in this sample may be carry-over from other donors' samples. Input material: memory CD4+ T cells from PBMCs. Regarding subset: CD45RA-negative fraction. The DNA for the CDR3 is TGTGCCAGCAGCTTCCGGGACAGGGGCGAGACCCAGTACTTC. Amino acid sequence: CASSFRDRGETQYF. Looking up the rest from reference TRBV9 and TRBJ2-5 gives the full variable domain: DSGVTQTPKHLITATGQRVTLRCSPRSGDLSVYWYQQSLDQGLQFLIQYYNGEERAKGNILERFSAQQFPDLHSELNLSSLELGDSALYFCASSFRDRGETQYFGPGTRLLVL.